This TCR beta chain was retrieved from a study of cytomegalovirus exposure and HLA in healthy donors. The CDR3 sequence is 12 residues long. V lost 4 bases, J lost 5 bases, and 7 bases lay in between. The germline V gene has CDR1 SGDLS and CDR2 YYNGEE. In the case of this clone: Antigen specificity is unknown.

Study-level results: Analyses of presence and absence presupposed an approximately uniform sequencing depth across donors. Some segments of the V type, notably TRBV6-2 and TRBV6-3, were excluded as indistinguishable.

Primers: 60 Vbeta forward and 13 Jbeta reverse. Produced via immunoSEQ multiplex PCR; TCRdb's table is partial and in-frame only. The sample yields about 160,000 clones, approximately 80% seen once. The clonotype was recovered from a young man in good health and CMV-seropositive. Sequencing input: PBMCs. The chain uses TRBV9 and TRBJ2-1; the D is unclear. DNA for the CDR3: TGTGCCAGCAGCCCCCAGAACAATGAGCAGTTCTTC. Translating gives CASSPQNNEQFF.